These 21 T cell receptor beta chains originate from one sample sequenced in a study of cytomegalovirus exposure and HLA in healthy donors. PCR amplification relied on 60 Vbeta primers (plus 13 Jbeta primers). Profiled with immunoSEQ multiplex PCR; TCRdb holds only in-frame clones, not every one. The profile covers 150,000 to 200,000 clones, with approximately 81% appearing a single time and 0.38% taken by the ten largest. Sequenced material: PBMCs. The receptors were gathered from a boy between 2 and 10 years old in good health and CMV-seronegative.

This chain connects TRBV28 to TRBJ1-1, with D unresolved. V gave up 5 bases and J gave up 0 bases, with 10 bases separating them. The CDR3 length is 14 residues. Germline values: CDR1 MDHEN, CDR2 SYDVKM. CDR3 DNA: TGTGCCAGCAGTCCCAGATCCCTGAACACTGAAGCTTTCTTT. Translation: CASSPRSLNTEAFF.

About this clone itself: The CDR3 end shows no conserved phenylalanine or tryptophan, and so a read error is likely. The CDR3 reads CASSYLDRGGQYL. The DNA of the CDR3 is TGTGCCAGCAGTTACTTAGACAGGGGTGGGCAGTACCTC. The chain employs TRBV6-5 and TRBJ2-7; 8 bases align to TRBD1. V lost 1 base, J lost 9 bases, and 5 bases stayed unmatched. This CDR3 region has 13 residues. Per germline, CDR1 MNHEY and CDR2 SVGAGI.

This clone was counted a few times. This rearrangement joins TRBV6-6 to TRBJ1-1; the D gene is possibly TRBD1 (6 bases). Trimming removed 6 bases at V and 5 bases at J, with 10 bases between. This CDR3 has 12 amino acids. Germline assignment: CDR1 MNHNY and CDR2 SVGAGI (reference sequence). CDR3 protein: CASRKQGTEAFF. The CDR3, as DNA: TGTGCCAGCAGGAAACAGGGAACTGAAGCTTTCTTT.

This chain joins TRBV7-8 and TRBJ1-1, with 7 bases matching TRBD1. Germline CDR1 is SGHVS and CDR2 is FQNEAQ. The CDR3 extends over 15 amino acids. V dropped 4 bases and J dropped 4; count of bases not matched to a gene: 9. CDR3 sequence: CASSSRQGLGTEAFF. Here the CDR3 DNA reads TGTGCCAGCAGCTCCAGACAGGGTTTGGGCACTGAAGCTTTCTTT. Full variable domain (missing parts from reference TRBV7-8 and TRBJ1-1): GAGVSQSPRYKVAKRGQDVALRCDPISGHVSLFWYQQALGQGPEFLTYFQNEAQLDKSGLPSDRFFAERPEGSVSTLKIQRTQQEDSAVYLCASSSRQGLGTEAFFGQGTRLTVV.

The sample holds one count of this clone. This rearrangement joins TRBV2 to TRBJ2-1; D gene uncertain. Per the germline V gene, CDR1 is SNHLY and CDR2 is FYNNEI. The CDR3 runs to 16 residues. V dropped 3 bases and J dropped 0 bases, with 12 bases sitting between them. The CDR3 DNA follows: TGTGCCAGCAGTGAGCTCCGGGTCTTCTCCTACAATGAGCAGTTCTTC. Residues: CASSELRVFSYNEQFF.

About this clone: The identical CDR3 is also encoded by other nucleotide sequences in the sample. This chain uses TRBV6-1 with TRBJ2-7; the match to TRBD2 covers 9 bases. The CDR3 consists of 15 residues. Trimming cost V 10 bases and J 1 base; bases outside gene matches: 11. Per the germline V gene, CDR1 is MNHNS and CDR2 is SASEGT. The CDR3 nucleotides are TGTGCCACCCGATCTGGAGCGGGAGGTTCCTACGAGCAGTACTTC. Translated: CATRSGAGGSYEQYF.

This rearrangement joins TRBV19 to TRBJ2-7, with D possibly TRBD1 on 5 matching bases. Trimming removed 4 bases at V and 0 bases at J, with 13 bases between. Germline CDR1 reads LNHDA; CDR2 reads SQIVND (reference sequence). This CDR3 has 15 residues. In DNA, the CDR3 is TGTGCCAGTAGTAATCGTGGGGCAGGCTCCTACGAGCAGTACTTC. This gives the protein CASSNRGAGSYEQYF.

The gene calls are TRBV5-4 and TRBJ2-7, with 8 nucleotides matching TRBD2. Germline CDR1 is SGHNT and CDR2 is YYREEE (reference sequence). The ends lost 0 bases at V and 5 bases at J; junction bases unmatched: 7. The CDR3 is 15 residues long. The CDR3 bases are TGTGCCAGCAGCTTGGCGGGGAGCGGGAGCGACGAGCAGTACTTC. The encoded protein is CASSLAGSGSDEQYF.

The chain has TRBV4-1 and TRBJ2-7, with 10 bases matching TRBD1. In germline, CDR1 is MGHRA, CDR2 YSYEKL. The junction had 2 bases not matched to a gene; V was cut back by 4 bases and J by 2 bases. CDR3 length: 14 amino acids. CDR3 bases: TGCGCCAGCAGCCTGGGACAGGGGCCCTACGAGCAGTACTTC. This gives the protein CASSLGQGPYEQYF.

The CDR3 reads CASSDPGTSGRASYEQYF. Here the CDR3 DNA reads TGTGCCAGCAGTGACCCCGGGACTAGCGGGAGGGCCTCCTACGAGCAGTACTTC. The J gene is TRBJ2-5, the V gene TRBV2; 16 positions match TRBD2. Matching the DNA end better, TRBJ2-7 makes the J call doubtful. This CDR3 is built from 18 residues. CDR1 is SNHLY and CDR2 is FYNNEI in the germline V gene.

The chain combines TRBV10-2 with TRBJ2-7, with 10 bases that match TRBD2. The CDR3 extends over 15 amino acids. CDR1 WSHSY and CDR2 SAAADI come from the germline V gene. V dropped 2 bases and J dropped 5; count of bases not matched to a gene: 6. The CDR3 DNA reads as TGCGCCAGCAGTGAGAGAAGCGGGAGGGGGCACGAGCAGTACTTC. Translation gives CASSERSGRGHEQYF.

The chain uses TRBV5-4 and TRBJ1-4, with D possibly TRBD1 on 5 matching bases. The germline gives CDR1 SGHNT, CDR2 YYREEE (reference sequence). V was pared by 0 bases and J by 8 bases, with 11 bases between. The CDR3 has 14 amino acids. For the CDR3, the DNA is TGTGCCAGCAGCTTGGATAGGGGAAGGGAAAAACTGTTTTTT. Its protein is CASSLDRGREKLFF.

This chain links TRBV9 with TRBJ1-1; 7 bases are a match to TRBD1. CDR3 length equals 14 residues. V was pared by 4 bases and J by 2 bases, with 5 bases of the junction left unmatched. Germline lookup yields CDR1 SGDLS and CDR2 YYNGEE. The DNA for the CDR3 is TGTGCCAGCAGCCCGAGACAGGGAAACACTGAAGCTTTCTTT. Protein sequence: CASSPRQGNTEAFF.

The chain employs TRBV27 and TRBJ2-3; D is ambiguous. This CDR3 is built from 13 residues. V was cut by 7 bases and J by 0 bases, with 8 bases left in between. Germline lookup yields CDR1 MNHEY and CDR2 SMNVEV (reference sequence). The CDR3 region has the DNA TGTGCCAGCACCACATCGAGCACAGATACGCAGTATTTT. This sequence encodes CASTTSSTDTQYF.

The chain is built from TRBV27 and TRBJ2-3; D ambiguous. With 2 bases removed from V and 5 bases from J, the gap between germline ends came to 5 bases. The CDR3 contains 12 residues. Germline loops: CDR1 MNHEY, CDR2 SMNVEV (reference sequence). This CDR3 is CASSLLGDTQYF. The DNA for the CDR3 is TGTGCCAGCAGTTTACTAGGAGATACGCAGTATTTT.

This clone was counted a few times. J is TRBJ1-1 and V is TRBV6-1; a possible D gene is TRBD1 (6 bases). The CDR3 spans 14 residues. From germline, CDR1 is MNHNS and CDR2 SASEGT. Trimming shortened V by 6 bases and J by 4 bases, and 15 bases separated the two germline ends. The CDR3 sequence: CASRTGKTFTEAFF. CDR3 coding DNA: TGTGCCAGCAGGACAGGCAAGACCTTCACTGAAGCTTTCTTT.

V and J are TRBV19 and TRBJ2-2; maybe TRBD2 (7 bases). Germline lookup yields CDR1 LNHDA and CDR2 SQIVND (reference sequence). CDR3 length: 14 amino acids. Trimming cost V 9 bases and J 5 bases, with 16 bases left between them. The CDR3 here is CASLRGGWTGELFF. The CDR3 DNA is TGTGCCAGCCTTAGGGGGGGTTGGACCGGGGAGCTGTTTTTT. Complete variable domain (other parts from reference TRBV19 and TRBJ2-2): DGGITQSPKYLFRKEGQNVTLSCEQNLNHDAMYWYRQDPGQGLRLIYYSQIVNDFQKGDIAEGYSVSREKKESFPLTVTSAQKNPTAFYLCASLRGGWTGELFFGEGSRLTVL.

This chain uses TRBV19 with TRBJ2-5, with 8 positions matching TRBD2. CDR1 and CDR2 (germline): LNHDA, SQIVND (reference sequence). This CDR3 has 16 residues. J gave up 2 bases and V 2 bases, and 7 bases lay outside the gene matches. As DNA, the CDR3 is TGTGCCAGTAGTATAACAGCGGGGGAGGGGCAAGAGACCCAGTACTTC. Its translation is CASSITAGEGQETQYF.

The J gene is TRBJ2-7, the V gene TRBV27, with 11 nucleotides matching TRBD2. The junction had 6 bases not matched to a gene; V was cut back by 1 base and J by 1 base. The CDR3 runs 17 residues. Germline V CDR1 and CDR2: MNHEY, SMNVEV (reference sequence). This chain's CDR3 is CASSLYYGTSGSYEQYF. In nucleotides, the CDR3 is TGTGCCAGCAGTTTATACTACGGGACTAGCGGTTCCTACGAGCAGTACTTC.

The rearrangement links TRBV5-1 to TRBJ2-3; 9 nucleotides align to TRBD2. The V gene end was trimmed by 2 bases and the J gene end by 0 bases; junction bases not matched to a gene: 1. The CDR3 contains 15 residues. Germline CDR1 SGHRS, CDR2 YFSETQ. The CDR3 is CASSFSGSSTDTQYF. CDR3 nucleotide sequence: TGCGCCAGCAGCTTTAGCGGGAGTAGCACAGATACGCAGTATTTT. Based on the CDR3 plus reference TRBV5-1 and TRBJ2-3, the full variable domain is KAGVTQTPRYLIKTRGQQVTLSCSPISGHRSVSWYQQTPGQGLQFLFEYFSETQRNKGNFPGRFSGRQFSNSRSEMNVSTLELGDSALYLCASSFSGSSTDTQYFGPGTRLTVL.

The CDR3 reads CASSPGQSSYEQYF. CDR3 coding DNA: TGCGCCAGCAGCCCGGGACAGTCCTCCTACGAGCAGTACTTC. The chain joins TRBV5-1 to TRBJ2-7; TRBD1 matches at 7 bases. This CDR3 is built from 14 residues. The ends lost 4 bases at V and 0 bases at J; junction bases unmatched: 4. Germline values: CDR1 SGHRS, CDR2 YFSETQ.